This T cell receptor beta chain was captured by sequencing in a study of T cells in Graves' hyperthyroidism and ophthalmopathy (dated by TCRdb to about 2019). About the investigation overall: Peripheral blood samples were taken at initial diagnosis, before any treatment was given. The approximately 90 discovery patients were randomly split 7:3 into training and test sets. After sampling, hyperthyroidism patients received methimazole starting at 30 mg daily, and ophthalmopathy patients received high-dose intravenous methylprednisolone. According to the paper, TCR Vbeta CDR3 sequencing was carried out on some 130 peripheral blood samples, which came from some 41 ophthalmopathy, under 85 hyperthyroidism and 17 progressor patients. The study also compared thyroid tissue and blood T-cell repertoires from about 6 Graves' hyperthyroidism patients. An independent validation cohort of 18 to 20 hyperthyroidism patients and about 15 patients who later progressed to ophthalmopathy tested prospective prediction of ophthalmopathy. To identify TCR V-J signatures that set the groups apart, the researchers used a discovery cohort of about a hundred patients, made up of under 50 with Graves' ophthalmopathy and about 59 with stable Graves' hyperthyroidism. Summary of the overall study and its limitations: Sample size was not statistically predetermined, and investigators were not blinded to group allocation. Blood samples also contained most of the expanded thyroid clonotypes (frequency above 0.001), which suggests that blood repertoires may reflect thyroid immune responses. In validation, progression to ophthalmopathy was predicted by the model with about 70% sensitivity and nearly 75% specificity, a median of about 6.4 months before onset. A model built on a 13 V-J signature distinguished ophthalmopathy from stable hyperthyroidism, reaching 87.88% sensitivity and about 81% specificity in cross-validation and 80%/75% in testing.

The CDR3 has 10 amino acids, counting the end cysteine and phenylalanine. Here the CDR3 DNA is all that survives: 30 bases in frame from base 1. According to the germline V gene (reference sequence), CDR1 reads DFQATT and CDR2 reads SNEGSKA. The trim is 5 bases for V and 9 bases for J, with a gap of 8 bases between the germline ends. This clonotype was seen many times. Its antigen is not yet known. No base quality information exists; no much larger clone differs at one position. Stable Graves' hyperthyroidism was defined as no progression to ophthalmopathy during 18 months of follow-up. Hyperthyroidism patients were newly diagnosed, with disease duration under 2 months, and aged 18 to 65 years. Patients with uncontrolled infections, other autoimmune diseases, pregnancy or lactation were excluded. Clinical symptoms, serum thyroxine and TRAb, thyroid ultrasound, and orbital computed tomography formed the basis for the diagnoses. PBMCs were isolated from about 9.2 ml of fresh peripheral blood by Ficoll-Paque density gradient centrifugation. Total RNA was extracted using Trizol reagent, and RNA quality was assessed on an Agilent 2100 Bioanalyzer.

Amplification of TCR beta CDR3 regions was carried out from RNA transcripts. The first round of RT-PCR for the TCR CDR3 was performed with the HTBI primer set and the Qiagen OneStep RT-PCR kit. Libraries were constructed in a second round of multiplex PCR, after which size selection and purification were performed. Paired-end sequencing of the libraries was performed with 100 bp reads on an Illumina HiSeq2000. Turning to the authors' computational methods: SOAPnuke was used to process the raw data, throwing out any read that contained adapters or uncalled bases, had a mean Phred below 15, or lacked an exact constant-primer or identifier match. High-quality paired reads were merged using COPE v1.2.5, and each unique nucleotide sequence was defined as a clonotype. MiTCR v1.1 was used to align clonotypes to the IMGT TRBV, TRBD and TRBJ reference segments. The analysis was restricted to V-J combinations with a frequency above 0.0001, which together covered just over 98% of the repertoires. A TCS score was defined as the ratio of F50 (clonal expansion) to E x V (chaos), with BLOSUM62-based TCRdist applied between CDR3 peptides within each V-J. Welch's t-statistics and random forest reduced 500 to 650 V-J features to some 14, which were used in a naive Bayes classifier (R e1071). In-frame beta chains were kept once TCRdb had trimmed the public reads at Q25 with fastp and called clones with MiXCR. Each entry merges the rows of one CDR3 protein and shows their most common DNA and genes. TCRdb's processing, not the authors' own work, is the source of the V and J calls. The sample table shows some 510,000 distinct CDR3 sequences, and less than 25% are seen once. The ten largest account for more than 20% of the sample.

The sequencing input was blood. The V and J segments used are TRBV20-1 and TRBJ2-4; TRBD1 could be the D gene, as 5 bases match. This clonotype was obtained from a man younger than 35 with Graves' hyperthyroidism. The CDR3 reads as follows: CSAHRSIQYF. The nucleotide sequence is TGCAGTGCTCACAGGAGCATTCAGTACTTC.